Below, 10 T cell receptor beta chains from the same sample are listed, as sequenced in a study of T cell repertoires in cytomegalovirus infection. TCRdb redid the calling of the reads with MiXCR, one entry per CDR3 protein. Of hundreds of thousands of distinct CDR3 sequences listed, about 24% are singletons. What was sequenced was CD8+ T cells from PBMCs. These receptors all come from a human donor in good health (CMV status not recorded). Some clones in this sample may be carry-over from other donors' samples.

This clonotype was recorded a few times. The chain uses TRBV10-3 and TRBJ2-3; maybe TRBD1 (6 bases). V was trimmed by 4 bases and J by 6 bases, leaving 14 bases between them. Per the germline V gene, CDR1 is ENHRY and CDR2 is SYGVKD. This CDR3 comprises 14 residues. The DNA of the CDR3 is TGTGCCATCAGTGGTACAGGGTATTCCGATACGCAGTATTTT. The encoded protein is CAISGTGYSDTQYF.

The chain carries TRBV9 and TRBJ1-2, with 9 bases matching TRBD1. In germline, CDR1 is SGDLS, CDR2 YYNGEE. This CDR3 comprises 15 residues. The V gene end was trimmed by 3 bases and the J gene end by 8 bases; junction bases not matched to a gene: 11. The CDR3 region has the DNA TGTGCCAGCAGCGCGCGGACAGGGGCCGCCTTGGGCTACACCTTC. It translates to CASSARTGAALGYTF. The variable domain in full, completed from reference TRBV9 and TRBJ1-2, reads DSGVTQTPKHLITATGQRVTLRCSPRSGDLSVYWYQQSLDQGLQFLIQYYNGEERAKGNILERFSAQQFPDLHSELNLSSLELGDSALYFCASSARTGAALGYTFGSGTRLTVV.

The chain recombines TRBV7-9 with TRBJ1-1; D is perhaps TRBD1 (6 bases). Trimming pared 4 bases from V and 4 bases from J, leaving 16 bases between. The CDR3 is made up of 15 amino acids. Germline V gene sequence: CDR1 SEHNR, CDR2 FQNEAQ (reference sequence). The CDR3 loop reads CASSSPRDISTEAFF. In DNA, the CDR3 is TGTGCCAGCAGCTCTCCCCGGGACATCAGCACTGAAGCTTTCTTT.

This clonotype was counted many times. The chain uses TRBV5-5 and TRBJ2-3, with a possible D match to TRBD1 (6 bases). Germline V gives CDR1 SGHKS, CDR2 YYEKEE (reference sequence). The CDR3 length is 13 residues. With 1 base removed from V and 5 bases from J, the gap between germline ends came to 8 bases. The CDR3 bases are TGTGCCAGCAGCTTGCCAGGGGAAGATACGCAGTATTTT. It is translated as CASSLPGEDTQYF.

The chain combines TRBV5-4 with TRBJ1-5; no firm D call. This CDR3 region has 15 residues. V lost 2 bases to trimming and J lost 0 bases, with 9 bases between them. Germline V gives CDR1 SGHNT, CDR2 YYREEE (reference sequence). CDR3 nucleotides: TGTGCCAGCAGCTTTGATCCGTATAGCAATCAGCCCCAGCATTTT. It codes for CASSFDPYSNQPQHF.

This clonotype was counted at least ten times. CDR3 bases: TGTGCCAGCAGCTTAAATGCAGGGCCTATTTACAATGAGCAGTTCTTC. Translating it yields CASSLNAGPIYNEQFF. This chain links TRBV7-2 with TRBJ2-1, with a possible D match to TRBD1 (5 bases). V shed 2 bases and J shed 4 bases, with 15 bases lying between them. The CDR3 loop spans 16 amino acids. Looked up from germline, CDR1 is SGHTA and CDR2 is FQGNSA.

With respect to this clonotype: The CDR3 carries no conserved terminal phenylalanine or tryptophan, so it likely arises from a read error. The CDR3, as DNA: TGTGCCACCAGTGAACGTGACCGACAGTGGGATGAGCAGTTCTTA. Translation: CATSERDRQWDEQFL. This chain links TRBV24-1 with TRBJ2-1; tentative D call: TRBD1 (5 bases). This CDR3 is built from 15 residues. V was clipped by 4 bases and J by 8 bases, with 17 bases between them. CDR1 is KGHDR, CDR2 SFDVKD, per germline.

This clonotype was counted many times. The gene calls are TRBV7-9 and TRBJ2-3; 7 bases line up with TRBD2. V lost 8 bases, J lost 5 bases, and 16 bases stayed unmatched. Germline CDR1 reads SEHNR; CDR2 reads FQNEAQ (reference sequence). The CDR3 extends over 16 amino acids. Here the CDR3 DNA reads TGTGCCAGCGCCTCTGGCACGGGTGGGGAGGGAGATACGCAGTATTTT. Protein: CASASGTGGEGDTQYF.

This clonotype came up a few times. The chain links TRBV6-6 to TRBJ2-5, with D possibly matching TRBD1 (5 bases). Germline values: CDR1 MNHNY, CDR2 SVGAGI (reference sequence). V was trimmed by 5 bases and J by 5 bases, leaving 21 bases between them. The CDR3 runs to 16 residues. CDR3 in amino acids: CASSTPAGPIKETQYF. The CDR3 coding sequence is TGTGCCAGCAGTACTCCGGCAGGGCCGATTAAGGAGACCCAGTACTTC.

This clonotype was counted ten times or more. The chain is built from TRBV7-8 and TRBJ1-1; no reliable D call. Trimming left V 4 bases short and J 7 bases short, with 16 bases between. This CDR3 is 14 amino acids long. CDR1 SGHVS and CDR2 FQNEAQ come from the germline V gene. CDR3 sequence reads: CASSSAKIGSEAFF. DNA for the CDR3: TGTGCCAGCAGCTCTGCCAAAATTGGAAGTGAAGCTTTCTTT.